This is a list of T cell receptor beta chains from one sample in a study of blood T cell repertoires in COVID-19. The repertoire was sequenced with immunoSEQ multiplex PCR; TCRdb's copy has only in-frame clones and lacks some. The sample lists around 300,000 clones; roughly 89% were seen once. The sample consisted of PBMCs or T cells enriched from blood (not recorded which). The source is a middle-aged woman who had recovered from COVID-19. CDR3s include the opening cysteine and the closing phenylalanine or tryptophan. D genes are given only for firm matches. Clone size is shown for a subset of rows, as once, few, many or a class of expanded clone.

size: .
D: TRBD1
V: TRBV5-1
J: TRBJ2-7
DNA: TGCGCCAGCAGCGTTTCCGGGACAGGGGTCTACGAGCAGTACTTC
CDR3: CASSVSGTGVYEQYF

size: .
D: .
V: TRBV11-2
J: TRBJ1-6
DNA: TGTGCCAGCAGCTCCAGGGCCGTGAGCTCACCCCTCCACTTT
CDR3: CASSSRAVSSPLHF

size: .
D: .
V: TRBV21-1
J: TRBJ2-5
DNA: TGTGCCAGCAGCTTCCAGGGTAGTGGGGGGAAAGAGACCCAGTACTTC
CDR3: CASSFQGSGGKETQYF

size: .
D: .
V: TRBV9
J: TRBJ1-3
DNA: TGTGCCAGCAGCGGGTCATGGAGGGCTGGAAACACCATATATTTT
CDR3: CASSGSWRAGNTIYF

size: .
D: TRBD2
V: TRBV2
J: TRBJ2-3
DNA: TGTGCCAGCAGTGGGTTAGCGGGAGGGGCAGATACGCAGTATTTT
CDR3: CASSGLAGGADTQYF

size: once
D: .
V: TRBV5-1
J: TRBJ1-2
DNA: TGCGCCAGCAGCTTGGCCGGAGAGACCGCTTATGGCTACACCTTC
CDR3: CASSLAGETAYGYTF

size: .
D: TRBD1
V: TRBV4-2
J: TRBJ2-5
DNA: TGTGCCAGCAGCCCAAAGGGACAGCCCGAAGAGACCCAGTACTTC
CDR3: CASSPKGQPEETQYF

size: .
D: TRBD1
V: TRBV4-1
J: TRBJ2-7
DNA: TGCGCCAGCAGCCATGCGCCCCGGGACAGGGGGTCGCGGGAGCAGTACTTC
CDR3: CASSHAPRDRGSREQYF

size: .
D: .
V: TRBV30
J: TRBJ2-3
DNA: TGTGCCTGGCGCTCCTGGGGCGGCCCCACAGATACGCAGTATTTT
CDR3: CAWRSWGGPTDTQYF

size: .
D: .
V: TRBV7-2
J: TRBJ2-7
DNA: TGTGCCAGCAGCTCCTTCTCCTACGAGCAGTACTTC
CDR3: CASSSFSYEQYF

size: .
D: TRBD1
V: TRBV2
J: TRBJ1-1
DNA: TGTGCCAGCCGGGACGGACAGGTGAACACTGAAGCTTTCTTT
CDR3: CASRDGQVNTEAFF

size: .
D: .
V: TRBV5-1
J: TRBJ2-3
DNA: TGCGCCAGCAGCGGCCCCAGCGCAACTAGCACAGATACGCAGTATTTT
CDR3: CASSGPSATSTDTQYF

size: .
D: .
V: TRBV11-2
J: TRBJ1-1
DNA: TGTGCCAGCAGCAACCCGAGGAACACTGAAGCTTTCTTT
CDR3: CASSNPRNTEAFF

size: .
D: TRBD1
V: TRBV10-2
J: TRBJ1-2
DNA: TGCGCCAGCACTAAACAGGGGACTAACTATGGCTACACCTTC
CDR3: CASTKQGTNYGYTF

size: .
D: TRBD1
V: TRBV6-2/TRBV6-3
J: TRBJ1-3
DNA: TGTGCCAGCAGTTCCTACAGGGGATCCGGAAACACCATATATTTT
CDR3: CASSSYRGSGNTIYF

size: .
D: .
V: TRBV7-9
J: TRBJ1-3
DNA: TGTGCCAGCAGCTGGGGCGAAAGCTCTGGAAACACCATATATTTT
CDR3: CASSWGESSGNTIYF

size: .
D: .
V: TRBV5-6
J: TRBJ1-1
DNA: TGTGCCAGCAGCAGAAGACCAAGGGGGAGGAACACTGAAGCTTTCTTT
CDR3: CASSRRPRGRNTEAFF

size: once
D: .
V: TRBV10-3
J: TRBJ2-7
DNA: TGTGCCATCAGTGAGTCGGGCCAACTTACGAAGCAGTACTTC
CDR3: CAISESGQLTKQYF

size: .
D: .
V: TRBV19
J: TRBJ1-2
DNA: TGTGCCAGTAGTATAGAATTAGGGGCGCGGGGCTACACCTTC
CDR3: CASSIELGARGYTF

size: .
D: .
V: TRBV6-5
J: TRBJ2-4
DNA: TGTGCCAGCAGGCGGGAAGCCAAAAACATTCAGTACTTC
CDR3: CASRREAKNIQYF

size: .
D: .
V: TRBV30
J: TRBJ1-4
DNA: TGTGCCCGCAGGGCCCGGAATGAAAAACTGTTTTTT
CDR3: CARRARNEKLFF

size: .
D: TRBD2
V: TRBV6-2/TRBV6-3
J: TRBJ2-7
DNA: TGTGCCAGCAGCTCTAATATAGCGGGAGGGGACCCTTACGAGCAGTACTTC
CDR3: CASSSNIAGGDPYEQYF

size: .
D: TRBD1
V: TRBV18
J: TRBJ2-7
DNA: TGTGCCAGCTCACCAAATGGACAGGGGACCTCCTACGAGCAGTACTTC
CDR3: CASSPNGQGTSYEQYF

size: .
D: .
V: TRBV10-3
J: TRBJ2-7
DNA: TGTGCCATCAGGGACACCTACGAGCAGTACTTC
CDR3: CAIRDTYEQYF

size: .
D: TRBD2
V: TRBV4-1
J: TRBJ2-1
DNA: TGCGCCAGCAGCCAAGATCCAACTAGCGGGAACAGAAGGTTCTTC
CDR3: CASSQDPTSGNRRFF

size: .
D: .
V: TRBV5-1
J: TRBJ1-1
DNA: TGCGCCAGCAGCTCCGACAGGTTAGCCACTGAAGCTTTCTTT
CDR3: CASSSDRLATEAFF

size: .
D: .
V: TRBV3-1/TRBV3-2
J: TRBJ1-2
DNA: TGTGCCAGCAGCCAAATGGCTCACTATGGCTACACCTTC
CDR3: CASSQMAHYGYTF

size: .
D: .
V: TRBV7-9
J: TRBJ1-1
DNA: TGTGCCAGCAGCTTAGCGGCAGGGCCGAACACTGAAGCTTTCTTT
CDR3: CASSLAAGPNTEAFF

size: .
D: TRBD1
V: TRBV28
J: TRBJ1-4
DNA: TGTGCCAGCTCAGGGGGAGAAAAACTGTTTTTT
CDR3: CASSGGEKLFF

size: few
D: TRBD1
V: TRBV5-1
J: TRBJ1-1
DNA: TGCGCCAGCAGCTTGAGAGGGGCAGGGGGTTTGTCTGAAGCTTTCTTT
CDR3: CASSLRGAGGLSEAFF

size: .
D: .
V: TRBV7-2
J: TRBJ1-5
DNA: TGTGCCAGCAGCTTGGACAGAATCAGCAATCAGCCCCAGCATTTT
CDR3: CASSLDRISNQPQHF

size: once
D: TRBD1
V: TRBV6-2/TRBV6-3
J: TRBJ1-1
DNA: TGTGCCAGCAGTTATGGACAGGGCGCTGAAGCTTTCTTT
CDR3: CASSYGQGAEAFF

size: .
D: TRBD1
V: TRBV7-8
J: TRBJ2-7
DNA: TGTGCCAGCAGCCCGCTCGGACAGGGGCAAGCCTACGAGCAGTACTTC
CDR3: CASSPLGQGQAYEQYF

size: .
D: .
V: TRBV2
J: TRBJ2-3
DNA: TGTGCCAGCAGTTCGGGGGACACAGATACGCAGTATTTT
CDR3: CASSSGDTDTQYF

size: .
D: .
V: TRBV23-1
J: TRBJ2-1
DNA: TGCGCCAGCAGTCAATCGATAGCAGTAAGGAATGAGCAGTTCTTC
CDR3: CASSQSIAVRNEQFF

size: .
D: TRBD2
V: TRBV5-4
J: TRBJ2-1
DNA: TGTGCCAGCAGCCCAGGACTAGCGGGAACCTACAATGAGCAGTTCTTC
CDR3: CASSPGLAGTYNEQFF

size: .
D: .
V: TRBV6-4
J: TRBJ1-5
DNA: TGTGCCAGCAGTGCTGGCAGGGGTAGCAATCAGCCCCAGCATTTT
CDR3: CASSAGRGSNQPQHF

size: .
D: TRBD1
V: TRBV19
J: TRBJ1-6
DNA: TGTGCCAGTAGTATTACTCAGGGGGTCAATTCACCCCTCCACTTT
CDR3: CASSITQGVNSPLHF

size: few
D: .
V: TRBV6-5
J: TRBJ1-2
DNA: TGTGCCATATCCGGAGACTATGGGGGCTACACCTTC
CDR3: CAISGDYGGYTF

size: .
D: TRBD1
V: TRBV20-1
J: TRBJ1-5
DNA: TGCAGTGCTAGTAAGACAGGGAAAGGCAATCAGCCCCAGCATTTT
CDR3: CSASKTGKGNQPQHF

size: .
D: .
V: TRBV5-5
J: TRBJ1-3
DNA: TGTGCCAGCAGCAGCGGCGGGGTTGAAAACACCATATATTTT
CDR3: CASSSGGVENTIYF